This T cell receptor beta chain was found in a study of shared T cell receptors in the human thymus. TCRdb's table, derived via immunoSEQ multiplex PCR, lists solely in-frame clones and lacks some. The table lists about 660,000 clones, approximately 88% of them singletons. This clone appeared a few times. Other DNA sequences from this sample encode an identical CDR3 as well. From germline, CDR1 is LNHNV and CDR2 YYDKDF (reference sequence). The CDR3 is 15 amino acids. Trimming at V came to 1 base and at J to 4 bases, leaving 1 base not matched to a gene. These same data were also listed under a study on human thymus T cells. From that paper: V and J genes seemed to be used with bias in thymic and blood repertoires.

This receptor was identified in a boy under three years old with a congenital heart defect. This sequence joins TRBV15 and TRBJ2-7; 13 bases map to TRBD2. Sequenced sample: thymocytes. CDR3 amino acids: CATSRGTSGSYEQYF. DNA for the CDR3: TGTGCCACCAGCAGAGGGACTAGCGGGAGTTACGAGCAGTACTTC.